What follows describes a single T cell receptor beta chain. The sample belongs to a study of blood T cell repertoires in COVID-19. Across the study: COVID-19 samples from acute and convalescent phases originated in the United States, Italy and Spain.

Measured with immunoSEQ multiplex PCR; TCRdb has only the in-frame clones, and not every one. The sample contains 200,000 to 250,000 clones, 80% to 90% of which appear only once. The CDR3 sequence is 11 residues long. CDR1 and CDR2 from the germline V gene are SQVTM and ANQGSEA. V lost 2 bases to trimming and J lost 13 bases; unmatched junction nucleotides: 7. Sequenced: peripheral blood. This TCR was recovered from a man aged 55 to 70 with acute or convalescent COVID-19. The rearrangement joins TRBV29-1 to TRBJ1-2; 7 bases align to TRBD1. This CDR3 is CSVETGEVATF. DNA for the CDR3: TGCAGCGTTGAAACAGGGGAGGTCGCCACCTTC. The full variable domain, in which reference TRBV29-1 and TRBJ1-2 provide the parts outside the CDR3, is SAVISQKPSRDICQRGTSLTIQCQVDSQVTMMFWYRQQPGQSLTLIATANQGSEATYESGFVIDKFPISRPNLTFSTLTVSNMSPEDSSIYLCSVETGEVATFGSGTRLTVV.